The source of this T cell receptor (beta chain) is a study of cytomegalovirus exposure and HLA in healthy donors. Study-level results: According to the study, 150 to 200 TCR beta chains were cytomegalovirus-associated.

Worth noting for this clone: Its antigen is unknown.

The PCR used 60 Vbeta and 13 Jbeta primers. TCRdb keeps only in-frame clones here, not all; method: immunoSEQ multiplex PCR. The sample consists of more than 60,000 clones, roughly 70% of them appearing once. The clonotype originates from a man aged 35 to 55 in good health and CMV-seropositive. Sequenced sample: PBMCs.

The CDR3 DNA follows: TGTGCCAGCGCGAGCGGGAGCGGGGAGACCCAGTACTTC. It specifies CASASGSGETQYF. The chain is built from TRBV27 and TRBJ2-5, with 8 bases that match TRBD2. There are 13 residues in the CDR3. The V segment lost 8 bases and the J segment 5 bases; nucleotides outside the gene matches: 7. Germline V gives CDR1 MNHEY, CDR2 SMNVEV (reference sequence).